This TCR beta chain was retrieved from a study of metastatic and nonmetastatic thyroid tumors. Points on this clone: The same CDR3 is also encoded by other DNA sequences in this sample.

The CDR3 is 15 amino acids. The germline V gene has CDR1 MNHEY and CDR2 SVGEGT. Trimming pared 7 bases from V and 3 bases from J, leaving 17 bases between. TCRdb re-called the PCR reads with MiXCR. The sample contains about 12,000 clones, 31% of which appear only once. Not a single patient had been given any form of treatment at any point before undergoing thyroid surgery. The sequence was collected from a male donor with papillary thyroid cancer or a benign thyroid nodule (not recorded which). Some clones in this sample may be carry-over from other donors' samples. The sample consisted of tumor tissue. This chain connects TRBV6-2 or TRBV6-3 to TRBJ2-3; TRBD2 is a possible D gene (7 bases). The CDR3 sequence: CASTTTGGLTDTQYF. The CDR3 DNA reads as TGTGCCAGCACCACTACGGGGGGCCTTACAGATACGCAGTATTTT.